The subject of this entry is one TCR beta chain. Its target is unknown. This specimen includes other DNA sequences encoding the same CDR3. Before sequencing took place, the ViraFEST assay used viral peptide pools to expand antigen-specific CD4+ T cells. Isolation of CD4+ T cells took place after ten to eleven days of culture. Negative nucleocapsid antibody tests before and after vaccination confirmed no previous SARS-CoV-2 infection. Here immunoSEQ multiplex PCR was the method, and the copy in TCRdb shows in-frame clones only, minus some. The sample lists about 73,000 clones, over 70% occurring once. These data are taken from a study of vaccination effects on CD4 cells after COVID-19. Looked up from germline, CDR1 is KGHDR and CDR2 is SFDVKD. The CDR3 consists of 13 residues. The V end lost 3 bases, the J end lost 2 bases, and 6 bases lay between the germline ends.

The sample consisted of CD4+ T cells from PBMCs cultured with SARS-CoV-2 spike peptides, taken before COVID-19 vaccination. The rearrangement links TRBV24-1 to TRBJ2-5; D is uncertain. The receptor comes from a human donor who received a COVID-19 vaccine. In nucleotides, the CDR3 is TGTGCCACCAGTGATGGTGGGCAAGAGACCCAGTACTTC. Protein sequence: CATSDGGQETQYF.